This entry describes one TCR beta chain. What it recognizes is unknown. Per germline, CDR1 SGHKS and CDR2 YYEKEE (reference sequence). The V end was cut by 4 bases, the J end by 7 bases, with 15 bases between. The CDR3 is 13 amino acids. This sample stems from a study of regulatory T cells in long-lasting Graves disease. Across the whole study: Over 5 years of antithyroid drugs plus positive TSH receptor antibodies defined persistent Graves' disease. Findings of the study overall: Shared public clonotypes totalled 2,741 in persistent patients, compared with 966 in new patients.

Library construction for TCR beta used iRepertoire HTBI primers and Arm-PCR of CDR3 regions. In TCRdb, the multiplex PCR reads were re-called with MiXCR into one record per CDR3 protein. The sample contains approximately 470,000 distinct CDR3 sequences, around 20% of which appear only once. This sample's time point: persistent/refractory GD, antithyroid drugs over 5 years with positive TRAb. Researchers made the TCR library from RNA that was extracted from PBMCs. A peripheral blood sample, approximately 10 milliliters in volume, was drawn into EDTA tubes. The sample here was peripheral blood mononuclear cells (PBMCs), taken when the disease was refractory, from a patient treated with antithyroid drugs. This receptor was taken from a female donor with Graves disease. The rearrangement uses TRBV5-5 and TRBJ2-7; TRBD1 is a possible D gene (7 bases). CDR3 sequence (DNA): TGTGCCAGCAGCGGGGGGACAGTGGAAGAGCAGTACTTC. Protein sequence: CASSGGTVEEQYF.